A selection of T cell receptor beta chains follows, all from one sample in a study of beta chain features in type 1 diabetes. Sequencing used immunoSEQ multiplex PCR; TCRdb keeps in-frame clones, though not all of them. The sample carries about 340,000 clones, around 8.5% recorded once. Material for sequencing was central memory CD4+ T cells from blood. The receptor set was obtained from a man between 25 and 39 years old with type 1 diabetes. CDR3s include the opening cysteine and the closing phenylalanine or tryptophan. D genes are given only for firm matches. The size entry is marked missing in some rows and otherwise reads once, few, many or a size class.

>few|TRBV28|.|TRBJ1-4
TGTGCCAGCAGTATTCTGGGGGGGGACGAAAAACTGTTTTTT
CASSILGGDEKLFF
>few|TRBV7-8|.|TRBJ2-1
TGTGCCAGCAGCTTAGAAAATGAGCAGTTCTTC
CASSLENEQFF
>few|TRBV29-1|TRBD2|TRBJ2-1
TGCAGCGTGGGCCCTAGCGGGGTCTACAATGAGCAGTTCTTC
CSVGPSGVYNEQFF
>few|TRBV12-2|.|TRBJ2-3
TGTGCAAGTCGCCCCGGACTAGCGGGGGCGGATACGCAGTATTTT
CASRPGLAGADTQYF
>few|TRBV30|TRBD1|TRBJ1-2
TGTGCCTGGAGCAGGGGGCGAATCTTTGGCTACACCTTC
CAWSRGRIFGYTF
>.|TRBV11-2|.|TRBJ2-5
TGTGCCAGCAGCTTTGGGTCTCGGTCCCAAGAGACCCAGTACTTC
CASSFGSRSQETQYF
>.|TRBV19|TRBD1|TRBJ2-3
TGTGCCAGTAGTAGTCCAGGGGGCGGAGATACGCAGTATTTT
CASSSPGGGDTQYF
>many|TRBV5-1|.|TRBJ2-2
TGCGCCAGCAGGCCACAGGACACCGGGGAGCTGTTTTTT
CASRPQDTGELFF
>.|TRBV13|.|TRBJ1-6
TGTGCCAGCAGCCACAGTAATTCACCCCTCCACTTT
CASSHSNSPLHF
>few|TRBV18|.|TRBJ1-6
TGTGCCAGCTCAAAGTCCCTTTTGGGTGGGGATTCACCCCTCCACTTT
CASSKSLLGGDSPLHF
>few|TRBV7-9|TRBD2|TRBJ2-5
TGTGCCAGCAGCCTCGGAACCGGGACGGTCGGGAGGGAGACCCAGTACTTC
CASSLGTGTVGRETQYF
>few|TRBV18|.|TRBJ1-2
TGTGCCAGCTCACCACCAGGAGGGAACAAGGAAAACTATGGCTACACCTTC
CASSPPGGNKENYGYTF
>few|TRBV29-1|.|TRBJ1-1
TGCAGCGTTCATGGAGTGAACACTGAAGCTTTCTTT
CSVHGVNTEAFF
>few|TRBV18|TRBD1|TRBJ1-6
TGTGCCAGCTCACTACTACAGGGGCGCAATTCACCCCTCCACTTT
CASSLLQGRNSPLHF
>few|TRBV18|.|TRBJ1-3
TGTGCCAGCTCACCACCAGACAGGAAGATCTCTGGAAACACCATATATTTT
CASSPPDRKISGNTIYF
>few|TRBV2|TRBD1|TRBJ1-2
TGTGCCAGCAGCGGGGGGACAGGGGTCTCTGAGGGTGGCTACACCTTC
CASSGGTGVSEGGYTF
>few|TRBV6-5|TRBD1|TRBJ1-1
TGTGCCAGCAGCCGGGGACAGGGGAGTTCAGCTTTCTTT
CASSRGQGSSAFF
>many|TRBV5-1|TRBD2|TRBJ2-3
TGCGCCAGCAGCTTGACTAGCGGGAGCACAGATACGCAGTATTTT
CASSLTSGSTDTQYF
>.|TRBV11-2|.|TRBJ1-4
TGTGCCAGCAGCCATGGGTCATTGGGAGAAAAACTGTTTTTT
CASSHGSLGEKLFF
>.|TRBV5-4|.|TRBJ2-5
TGTGCCAGCAGCTTAACGGAGGCCCAGTACTTC
CASSLTEAQYF
>few|TRBV6-5|TRBD1|TRBJ2-3
TGTGCCAGCAGTCACCGCAGGGGGATCACAGATACGCAGTATTTT
CASSHRRGITDTQYF
>.|TRBV5-1|.|TRBJ1-2
TGCGCCAGCAGCCAGGACGGCAACTATGGCTACACCTTC
CASSQDGNYGYTF
>.|TRBV4-3|.|TRBJ1-5
TGCGCCAGCAGCCAAGGATTGAGCAATCAGCCCCAGCATTTT
CASSQGLSNQPQHF
>few|TRBV9|.|TRBJ2-5
TGTGCCAGCAACCCCGGGACGAACTATGGAGAGACCCAGTACTTC
CASNPGTNYGETQYF
>many|TRBV7-2|.|TRBJ2-3
TGTGCCAGCAGCTTAGAATCCACTAGAACCGCCCCAGATACGCAGTATTTT
CASSLESTRTAPDTQYF
>few|TRBV10-1|TRBD2|TRBJ2-1
TGCGCCAGCAGTGTGACCGGGGGGGCCTACAATGAGCAGTTCTTC
CASSVTGGAYNEQFF
>few|TRBV2|TRBD1|TRBJ2-7
TGTGCCAGCATCAGGGGGATTACCTACGAGCAGTACTTC
CASIRGITYEQYF
>few|TRBV19|TRBD2|TRBJ2-5
TGTGCCAGTAGTCCCAACGGGGGGGCTAGAGAGACCCAGTACTTC
CASSPNGGARETQYF
>few|TRBV23-1|.|TRBJ2-5
TGCGCCAGCAGGTTACAGGTTTACCAAGAGACCCAGTACTTC
CASRLQVYQETQYF